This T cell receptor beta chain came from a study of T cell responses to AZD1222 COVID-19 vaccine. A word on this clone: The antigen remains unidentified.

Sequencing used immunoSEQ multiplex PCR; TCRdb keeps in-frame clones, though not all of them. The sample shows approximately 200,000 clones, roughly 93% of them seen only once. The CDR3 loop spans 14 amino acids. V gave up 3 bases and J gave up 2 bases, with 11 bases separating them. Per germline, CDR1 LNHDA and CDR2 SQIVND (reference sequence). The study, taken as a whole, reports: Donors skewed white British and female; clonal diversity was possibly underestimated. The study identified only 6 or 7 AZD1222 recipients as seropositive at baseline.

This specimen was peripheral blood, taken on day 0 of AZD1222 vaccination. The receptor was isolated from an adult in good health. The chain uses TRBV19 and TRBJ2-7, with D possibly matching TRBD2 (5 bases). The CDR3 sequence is CASSITGWTYEQYF. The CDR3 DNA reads TGTGCCAGTAGTATCACGGGGTGGACCTACGAGCAGTACTTC. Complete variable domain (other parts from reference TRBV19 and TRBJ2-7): DGGITQSPKYLFRKEGQNVTLSCEQNLNHDAMYWYRQDPGQGLRLIYYSQIVNDFQKGDIAEGYSVSREKKESFPLTVTSAQKNPTAFYLCASSITGWTYEQYFGPGTRLTVT.